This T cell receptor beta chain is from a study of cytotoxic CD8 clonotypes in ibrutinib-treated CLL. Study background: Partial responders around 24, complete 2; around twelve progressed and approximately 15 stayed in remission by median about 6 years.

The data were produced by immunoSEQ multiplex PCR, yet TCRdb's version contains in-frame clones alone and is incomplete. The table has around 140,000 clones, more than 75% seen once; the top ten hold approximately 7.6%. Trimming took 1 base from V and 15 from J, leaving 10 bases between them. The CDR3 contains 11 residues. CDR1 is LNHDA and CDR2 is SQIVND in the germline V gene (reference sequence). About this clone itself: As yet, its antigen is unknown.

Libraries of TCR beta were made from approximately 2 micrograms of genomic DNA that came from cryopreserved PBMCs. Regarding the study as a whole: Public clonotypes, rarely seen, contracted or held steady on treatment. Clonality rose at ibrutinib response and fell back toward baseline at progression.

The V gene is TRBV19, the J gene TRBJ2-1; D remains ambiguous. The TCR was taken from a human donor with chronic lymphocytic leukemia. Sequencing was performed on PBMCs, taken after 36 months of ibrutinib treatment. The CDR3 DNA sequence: TGTGCCAGTAGTATAGGGGTAGGACGGTTCTTC. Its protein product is CASSIGVGRFF.